This TCR beta chain was retrieved from a study of OX40 agonist ivuxolimab in advanced cancers. J lost 1 base, V lost 2 bases, and 5 bases had no gene match. Germline V lookup: CDR1 MNHEY, CDR2 SVGAGI. The CDR3 runs to 15 residues. Sampling times: baseline, cycle 4 day 1, cycle 7 day 1. Clones were read by immunoSEQ multiplex PCR, and TCRdb kept only the in-frame ones, dropping some. The sample contains approximately 48,000 clones, just under 90% of which appear only once. V usage is TRBV6-5 and J usage is TRBJ2-7; TRBD1 matches at 7 bases. The sequenced sample was CD4+ or CD8+ T cells sorted from blood, obtained in a trial of the OX40 agonist ivuxolimab. The clonotype comes from an adult with an advanced solid tumor such as melanoma, head and neck, liver or kidney cancer. The CDR3 reads CASSYVGTASYEQYF. Written as DNA, the CDR3 is TGTGCCAGCAGTTACGTGGGGACAGCTTCCTACGAGCAGTACTTC.